The source of this T cell receptor (beta chain) is a study of PD-L1 blockade in urothelial cancer. Turning to the study itself: Blood was analyzed 3 weeks (second dose) and 6 weeks after treatment start.

Patients' urothelial carcinoma was locally advanced or metastatic. Produced via immunoSEQ multiplex PCR; TCRdb's table is partial and in-frame only. The sample lists some 49,000 clones; about 85% were seen once. The CDR3 spans 16 residues. The germline V gene has CDR1 SGHTS and CDR2 YDEGEE. Trimming cost V 2 bases and J 8 bases; bases outside gene matches: 8. Sequenced here: PBMCs, sampled around atezolizumab (anti-PD-L1) treatment. The genes are TRBV5-8 and TRBJ1-4; 11 nucleotides line up with TRBD1. This receptor was obtained from a man in his 60s with urothelial cancer. The DNA for the CDR3 is TGTGCCAGCAGCTTTGGTGCCGGGACAGGGGGAGAAAAACTGTTTTTT. It yields the protein CASSFGAGTGGEKLFF.